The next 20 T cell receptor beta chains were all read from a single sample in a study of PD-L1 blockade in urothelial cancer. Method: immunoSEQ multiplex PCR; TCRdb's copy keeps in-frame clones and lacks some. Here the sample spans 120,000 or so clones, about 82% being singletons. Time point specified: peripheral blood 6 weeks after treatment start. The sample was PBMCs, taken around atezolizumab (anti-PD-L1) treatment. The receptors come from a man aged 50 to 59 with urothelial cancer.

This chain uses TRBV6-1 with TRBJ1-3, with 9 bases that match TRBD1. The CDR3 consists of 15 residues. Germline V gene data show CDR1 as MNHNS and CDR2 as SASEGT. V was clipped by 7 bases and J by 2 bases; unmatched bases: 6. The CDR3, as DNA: TGTGCCAGCACCCGGGACAGGGACCCTGGAAACACCATATATTTT. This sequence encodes CASTRDRDPGNTIYF.

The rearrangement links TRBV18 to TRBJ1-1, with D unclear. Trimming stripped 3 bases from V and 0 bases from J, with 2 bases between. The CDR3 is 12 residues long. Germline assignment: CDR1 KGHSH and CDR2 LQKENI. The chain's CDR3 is CASSPMNTEAFF. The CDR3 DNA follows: TGTGCCAGCTCACCTATGAACACTGAAGCTTTCTTT.

In DNA, the CDR3 is TGCAGCGAATCGGGGCTAGCGGAGCCCGGGGAGCTGTTTTTT. Its protein is CSESGLAEPGELFF. The J gene is TRBJ2-2, the V gene TRBV29-1; 7 bases fit TRBD2. The junction had 11 bases not matched to a gene; V was cut back by 7 bases and J by 6 bases. The germline V gene has CDR1 SQVTM and CDR2 ANQGSEA. This CDR3 has 14 amino acids.

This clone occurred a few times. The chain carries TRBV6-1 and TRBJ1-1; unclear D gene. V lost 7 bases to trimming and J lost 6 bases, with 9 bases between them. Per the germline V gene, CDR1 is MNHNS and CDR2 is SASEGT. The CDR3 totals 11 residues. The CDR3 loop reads CASKAGPEAFF. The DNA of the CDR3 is TGTGCCAGCAAGGCGGGTCCTGAAGCTTTCTTT.

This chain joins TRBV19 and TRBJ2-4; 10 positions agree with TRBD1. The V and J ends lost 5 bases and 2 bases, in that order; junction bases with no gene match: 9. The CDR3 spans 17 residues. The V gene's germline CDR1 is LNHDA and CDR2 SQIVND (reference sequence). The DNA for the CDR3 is TGTGCCAGTAGTTTAATTCCGGACAGGGGGTCCAAAAACATTCAGTACTTC. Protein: CASSLIPDRGSKNIQYF.

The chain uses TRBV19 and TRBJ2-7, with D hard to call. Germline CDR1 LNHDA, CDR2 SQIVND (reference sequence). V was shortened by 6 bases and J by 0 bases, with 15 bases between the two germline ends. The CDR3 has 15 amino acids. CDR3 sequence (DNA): TGTGCCAGTAGCCGATCTGGAGTCTACTCCTACGAGCAGTACTTC. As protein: CASSRSGVYSYEQYF.

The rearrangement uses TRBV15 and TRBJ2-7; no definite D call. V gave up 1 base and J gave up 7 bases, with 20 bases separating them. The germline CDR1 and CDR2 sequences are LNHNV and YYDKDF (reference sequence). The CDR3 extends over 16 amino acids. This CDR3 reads CATSRGPPGQAREQYF. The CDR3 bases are TGTGCCACCAGCAGAGGGCCCCCCGGCCAGGCCCGGGAGCAGTACTTC.

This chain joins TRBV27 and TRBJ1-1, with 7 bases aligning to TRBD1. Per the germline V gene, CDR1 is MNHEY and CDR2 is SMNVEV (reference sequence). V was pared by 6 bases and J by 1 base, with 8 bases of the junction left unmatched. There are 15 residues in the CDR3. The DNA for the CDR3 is TGTGCCAGCAGCTCACCACAGGGGACGAACACTGAAGCTTTCTTT. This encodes CASSSPQGTNTEAFF.

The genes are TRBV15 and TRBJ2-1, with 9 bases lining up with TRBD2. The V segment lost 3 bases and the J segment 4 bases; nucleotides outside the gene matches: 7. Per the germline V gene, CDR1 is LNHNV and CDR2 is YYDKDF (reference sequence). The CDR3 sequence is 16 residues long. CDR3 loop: CATSSELAGGYNEQFF. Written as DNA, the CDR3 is TGTGCCACCAGCAGCGAACTAGCGGGCGGATACAATGAGCAGTTCTTC.

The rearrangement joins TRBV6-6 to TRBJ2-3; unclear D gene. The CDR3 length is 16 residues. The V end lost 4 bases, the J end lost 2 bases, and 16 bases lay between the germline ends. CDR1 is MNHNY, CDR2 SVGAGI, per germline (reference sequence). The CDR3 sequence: CASSSSDTPVTDTQYF. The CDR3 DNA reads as TGTGCCAGCAGTTCATCTGACACCCCCGTCACAGATACGCAGTATTTT.

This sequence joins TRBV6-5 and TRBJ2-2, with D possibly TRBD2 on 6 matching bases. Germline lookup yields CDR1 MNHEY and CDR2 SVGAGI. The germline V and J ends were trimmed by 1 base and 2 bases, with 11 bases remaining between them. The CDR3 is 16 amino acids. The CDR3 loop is CASSYFLARNTGELFF. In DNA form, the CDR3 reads TGTGCCAGCAGTTACTTCCTAGCGCGTAACACCGGGGAGCTGTTTTTT.

In DNA, the CDR3 is TGTGCCCTGGAGGGGGCGCGCAATGAGCAGTTCTTC. Encoded protein: CALEGARNEQFF. The rearrangement uses TRBV7-9 and TRBJ2-1; the D gene is possibly TRBD1 (7 bases). The CDR3 covers 12 residues. Germline V lookup: CDR1 SEHNR, CDR2 FQNEAQ (reference sequence). The V end was cut by 11 bases, the J end by 6 bases, with 14 bases between.

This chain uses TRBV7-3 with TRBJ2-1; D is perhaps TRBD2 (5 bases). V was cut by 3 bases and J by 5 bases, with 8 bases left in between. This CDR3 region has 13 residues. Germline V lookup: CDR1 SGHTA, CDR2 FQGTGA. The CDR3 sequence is CASSFGLDNEQFF. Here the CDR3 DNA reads TGTGCCAGCAGCTTCGGACTCGACAATGAGCAGTTCTTC. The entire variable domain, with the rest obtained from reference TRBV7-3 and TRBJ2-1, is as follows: GAGVSQTPSNKVTEKGKYVELRCDPISGHTALYWYRQSLGQGPEFLIYFQGTGAADDSGLPNDRFFAVRPEGSVSTLKIQRTERGDSAVYLCASSFGLDNEQFFGPGTRLTVL.

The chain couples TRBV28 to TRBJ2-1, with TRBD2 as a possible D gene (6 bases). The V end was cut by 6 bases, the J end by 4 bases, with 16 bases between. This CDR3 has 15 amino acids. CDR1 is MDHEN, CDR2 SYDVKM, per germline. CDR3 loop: CASSPGGARYNEQFF. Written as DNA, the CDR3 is TGTGCCAGCAGCCCAGGCGGGGCTCGGTACAATGAGCAGTTCTTC.

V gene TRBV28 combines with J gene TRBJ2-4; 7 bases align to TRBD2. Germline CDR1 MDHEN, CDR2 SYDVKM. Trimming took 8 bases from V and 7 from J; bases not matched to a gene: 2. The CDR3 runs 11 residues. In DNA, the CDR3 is TGTGCCAGCGGGGGGGGGAACATTCAGTACTTC. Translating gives CASGGGNIQYF.

The CDR3 nucleotides are TGCGCCAGCAGCCCACGACAGGGGGGTGTTGTCATGAACACTGAAGCTTTCTTT. As protein: CASSPRQGGVVMNTEAFF. The chain uses TRBV5-1 and TRBJ1-1, with 9 bases fitting TRBD1. Germline lookup yields CDR1 SGHRS and CDR2 YFSETQ. CDR3 length: 18 residues. J lost 0 bases, V lost 4 bases, and 13 bases had no gene match.

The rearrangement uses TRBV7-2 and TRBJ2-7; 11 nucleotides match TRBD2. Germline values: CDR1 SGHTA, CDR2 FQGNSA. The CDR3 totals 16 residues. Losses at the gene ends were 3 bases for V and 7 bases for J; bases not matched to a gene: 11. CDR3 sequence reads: CASSLITGLAAGEQYF. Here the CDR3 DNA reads TGTGCCAGCAGCTTGATAACGGGACTAGCGGCAGGTGAGCAGTACTTC.

The CDR3 sequence is CASSPTRGTSSSYNSPLHF. Written as DNA, the CDR3 is TGTGCCAGCAGCCCCACCCGGGGGACTTCAAGCTCCTATAATTCACCCCTCCACTTT. The J gene is TRBJ1-6, the V gene TRBV11-1; TRBD1 is a possible D gene (5 bases). Germline CDR1 is SGHAT and CDR2 is FQDESV (reference sequence). V lost 5 bases and J 0 bases, leaving 20 bases between the germline ends. This CDR3 has 19 amino acids. Looking up the rest from reference TRBV11-1 and TRBJ1-6 gives the full variable domain: EAEVAQSPRYKITEKSQAVAFWCDPISGHATLYWYRQILGQGPELLVQFQDESVVDDSQLPKDRFSAERLKGVDSTLKIQPAELGDSAMYLCASSPTRGTSSSYNSPLHFGNGTRLTVT.

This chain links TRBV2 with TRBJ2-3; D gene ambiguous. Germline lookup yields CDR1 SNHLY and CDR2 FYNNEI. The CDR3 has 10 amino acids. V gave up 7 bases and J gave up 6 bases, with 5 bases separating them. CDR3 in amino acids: CASMEDTQYF. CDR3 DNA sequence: TGTGCCAGCATGGAGGATACGCAGTATTTT.

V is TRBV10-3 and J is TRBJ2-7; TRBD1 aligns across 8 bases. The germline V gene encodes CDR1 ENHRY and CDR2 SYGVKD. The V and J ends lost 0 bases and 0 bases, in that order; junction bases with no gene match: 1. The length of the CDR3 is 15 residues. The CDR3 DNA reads TGTGCCATCAGTGAGTCAACAGGGGGCTCCTACGAGCAGTACTTC. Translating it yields CAISESTGGSYEQYF.